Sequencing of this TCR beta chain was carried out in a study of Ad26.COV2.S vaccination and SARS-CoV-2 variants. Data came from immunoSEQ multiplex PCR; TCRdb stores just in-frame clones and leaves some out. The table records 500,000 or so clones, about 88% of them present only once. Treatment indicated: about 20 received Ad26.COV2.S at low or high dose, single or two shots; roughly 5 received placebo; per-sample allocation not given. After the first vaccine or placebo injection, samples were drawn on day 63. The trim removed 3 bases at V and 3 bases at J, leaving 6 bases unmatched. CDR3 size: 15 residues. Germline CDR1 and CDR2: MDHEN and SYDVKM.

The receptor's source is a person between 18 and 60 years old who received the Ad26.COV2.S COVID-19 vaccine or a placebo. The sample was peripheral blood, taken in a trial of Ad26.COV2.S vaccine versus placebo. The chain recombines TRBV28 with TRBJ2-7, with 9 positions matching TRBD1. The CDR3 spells CASSFPGQGDYEQYF. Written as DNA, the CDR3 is TGTGCCAGCAGTTTCCCGGGACAGGGTGACTACGAGCAGTACTTC.